One TCR beta chain is described in this entry. These data originate in a study of blood T cell repertoires in COVID-19. Study as a whole: The United States, Italy and Spain provided the acute and convalescent COVID-19 samples. Sources were T cells, B-cell-depleted T cells, or PBMCs; the material itself was cDNA or gDNA.

Germline values: CDR1 SGHNT, CDR2 YENEEA. The V and J ends lost 2 bases and 4 bases respectively, with 21 bases between them. There are 18 residues in the CDR3. Per the original methods: Reference gene primer amplification gave estimated nucleated cell counts. Sequencing used immunoSEQ multiplex PCR; TCRdb keeps in-frame clones, though not all of them. From that table come the V and J calls and clone size; the DNA was used to work out D and trimming. The data hold over 350,000 clones, with roughly 90% observed a single time. The V call is TRBV11-3, the J call TRBJ1-3, with D unclear. Sequencing used peripheral blood. This clonotype was obtained from a woman in her thirties with acute or convalescent COVID-19. The CDR3 is CASSLLSGLSARGNTIYF. The CDR3, as DNA: TGTGCCAGCAGCTTACTCTCCGGACTAAGCGCTCGGGGAAACACCATATATTTT. Variable domain in full (rest from reference TRBV11-3 and TRBJ1-3): EAGVVQSPRYKIIEKKQPVAFWCNPISGHNTLYWYLQNLGQGPELLIRYENEEAVDDSQLPKDRFSAERLKGVDSTLKIQPAELGDSAVYLCASSLLSGLSARGNTIYFGEGSWLTVV.